A single sample is the source of the 19 T cell receptor beta chains below, sequenced in a study of CXCR3-negative and CXCR3-positive naive CD8 T cells. Study-wide points: CXCR3-positive naive cells had more hydrophobic TRB CDR3s than CXCR3-negative naive cells.

No antigens are known for them. Researchers prepared the TRB cDNA libraries using 5' RACE with UMI labels. TCRdb re-called the 5' RACE reads and shows each CDR3 protein once, DNA omitted. The repertoire table contains tens of thousands of distinct CDR3 sequences. The sequenced material came from naive CXCR3+ CD8+ T cells from blood. Subset reported: CD45RO-CCR7+CD27+CD95- naive CD8+ T cells expressing CXCR3 (TNR3+). The origin of the receptors is a human donor in good health. Some clones in this sample may be carry-over from other donors' samples.

The rearrangement joins TRBV28 to TRBJ2-2. The CDR3 covers 15 residues. Per the germline V gene, CDR1 is MDHEN and CDR2 is SYDVKM. CDR3 residues: CASSLRTENTGELFF. The full variable domain, rest sourced from reference TRBV28 and TRBJ2-2, is DVKVTQSSRYLVKRTGEKVFLECVQDMDHENMFWYRQDPGLGLRLIYFSYDVKMKEKGDIPEGYSVSREKKERFSLILESASTNQTSMYLCASSLRTENTGELFFGEGSRLTVL.

V and J are TRBV20-1 and TRBJ2-2; TCRdb designates TRBD2, a call that cannot be tested without DNA. The CDR3 loop spans 16 amino acids. CDR1 is DFQATT and CDR2 is SNEGSKA in the germline V gene (reference sequence). CDR3 loop: CSARESTGTAKGELFF.

This chain connects TRBV6-5 to TRBJ1-1. Germline V lookup: CDR1 MNHEY, CDR2 SVGAGI. The CDR3 covers 13 residues. The CDR3 spells CASSYGWSTEAFF.

This clonotype is deemed medium-sized by its frequency. The V call is TRBV28, the J call TRBJ2-7. There are 11 residues in the CDR3. The V gene's germline CDR1 is MDHEN and CDR2 SYDVKM. The CDR3 sequence: CASSFSYEQYF.

The chain uses TRBV13 and TRBJ2-3; TCRdb's D gene call, TRBD1, goes unchecked for lack of DNA. This CDR3 contains 14 residues. Germline CDR1 is PRHDT and CDR2 is FYEKMQ (reference sequence). CDR3 residues: CASSLPGQADTQYF.

The J gene is TRBJ2-5, the V gene TRBV7-9. The CDR3 extends over 12 amino acids. Germline V lookup: CDR1 SEHNR, CDR2 FQNEAQ (reference sequence). The CDR3 sequence: CASSINSETQYF.

The rearrangement uses TRBV24-1 and TRBJ2-1; TCRdb picks TRBD2, but there is no DNA to check that call. Per the germline V gene, CDR1 is KGHDR and CDR2 is SFDVKD. This CDR3 has 18 amino acids. The CDR3 here is CATSDARLVAATYNEQFF.

V and J are TRBV20-1 and TRBJ2-5; TCRdb outputs TRBD2, but without DNA this stays unchecked. The CDR3 loop spans 13 amino acids. From germline, CDR1 is DFQATT and CDR2 SNEGSKA (reference sequence). The CDR3 is CSARREGVETQYF.

This rearrangement joins TRBV19 to TRBJ2-1; TCRdb reports TRBD1, a call that lacks DNA to check it against. Germline V lookup: CDR1 LNHDA, CDR2 SQIVND (reference sequence). The CDR3 contains 15 residues. CDR3 residues: CASSIGQGLYNEQFF.

The chain carries TRBV28 and TRBJ1-1. The CDR3 has 13 amino acids. Germline V lookup: CDR1 MDHEN, CDR2 SYDVKM. This chain's CDR3 is CASSSLRNTEAFF.

The CDR3: CASRRTEYNEQFF. The genes are TRBV27 and TRBJ2-1. CDR3 length equals 13 residues. Germline V lookup: CDR1 MNHEY, CDR2 SMNVEV (reference sequence).

This sequence joins TRBV29-1 and TRBJ2-7; the D gene TCRdb calls, TRBD1, cannot be checked with no DNA. The CDR3 contains 11 residues. Germline CDR1 reads SQVTM; CDR2 reads ANQGSEA. Here the CDR3 reads CSVRTDGEQYF.

V usage is TRBV4-1 and J usage is TRBJ1-2; TCRdb's D gene call, TRBD1, goes unchecked for lack of DNA. Germline V gene lookup returns CDR1 MGHRA and CDR2 YSYEKL. The CDR3 runs to 15 residues. CDR3 protein: CASSQDGGGGYGYTF.

The chain joins TRBV9 to TRBJ2-7; TCRdb picks TRBD1, but there is no DNA to check that call. Germline lookup yields CDR1 SGDLS and CDR2 YYNGEE. This CDR3 has 13 residues. The CDR3 spells CASSDQGGYEQYF.

The chain couples TRBV2 to TRBJ1-2. The germline V gene has CDR1 SNHLY and CDR2 FYNNEI. The CDR3 totals 12 residues. CDR3 sequence: CATWTTGYGYTF.

The chain carries TRBV7-9 and TRBJ2-1; the D call from TCRdb, TRBD2, cannot be confirmed without DNA. Germline V gives CDR1 SEHNR, CDR2 FQNEAQ (reference sequence). The CDR3 runs to 15 residues. CDR3 residues: CASSLGTSGSNEQFF.

The chain joins TRBV27 to TRBJ1-6; TCRdb picks TRBD1, but there is no DNA to check that call. This CDR3 is 15 amino acids long. CDR1 MNHEY and CDR2 SMNVEV come from the germline V gene (reference sequence). The CDR3 loop is CASSMGDRGHSPLHF.

The CDR3 spells CASSWRLAETYEQYF. The gene calls are TRBV4-2 and TRBJ2-7; TCRdb calls TRBD2, which cannot be checked without DNA. The CDR3 extends over 15 amino acids. Germline V gene lookup returns CDR1 LGHNA and CDR2 YNFKEQ.

The rearrangement uses TRBV6-1 and TRBJ2-7; absent DNA, TCRdb's TRBD2 call cannot be checked. The germline V gene has CDR1 MNHNS and CDR2 SASEGT. This CDR3 is built from 15 residues. The CDR3 spells CASAPVIAAGYEQYF.